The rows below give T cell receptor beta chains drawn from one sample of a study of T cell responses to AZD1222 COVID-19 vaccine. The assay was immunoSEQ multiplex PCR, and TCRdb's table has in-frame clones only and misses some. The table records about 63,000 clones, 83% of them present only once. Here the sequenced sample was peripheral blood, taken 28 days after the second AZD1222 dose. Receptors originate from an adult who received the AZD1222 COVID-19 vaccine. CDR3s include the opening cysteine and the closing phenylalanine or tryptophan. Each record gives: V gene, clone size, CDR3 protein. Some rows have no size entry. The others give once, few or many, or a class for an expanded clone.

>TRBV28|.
CASRGRDGSYEQYF
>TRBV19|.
CASSIDGGFQSNQPQHF
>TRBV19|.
CASRGTGDYGYTF
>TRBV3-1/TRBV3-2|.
CASSQAESEQYF
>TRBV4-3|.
CASSQVGWAEAFF
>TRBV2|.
CASTRDVTQFF
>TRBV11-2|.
CASSPIGQESNSPLHF
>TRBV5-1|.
CASRALWGRGLNGYTF
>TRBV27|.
CASSPGAGETFNEQFF
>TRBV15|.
CATSREVLRRAGINRNEQFF
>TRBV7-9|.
CASRGGPGQPQHF
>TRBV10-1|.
CASIHSRNQPQHF
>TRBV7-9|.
CASSLSGGSSYNEQFF
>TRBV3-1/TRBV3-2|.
CASSQVVTGGQETQYF
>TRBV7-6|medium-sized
CASSLDRRPNQPQHF
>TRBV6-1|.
CASSEVEGVGRDEKLFF
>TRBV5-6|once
CASSLWGAGANVLTF
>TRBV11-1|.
CASSLGGSSYEQYF
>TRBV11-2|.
CASSLRKEGPGNEQFF
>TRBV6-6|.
CASSYSQEVPNYGYTF
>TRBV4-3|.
CASSPPDTQYF
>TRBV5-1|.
CASRFTGANEKLFF
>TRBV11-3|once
CASNAGTGVDEQFF
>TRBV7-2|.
CASSYFGEGKNIQYF
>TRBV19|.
CASSIEGTTGPILYGYTF
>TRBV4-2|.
CASSLRSREGTDTQYF
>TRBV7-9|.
CASSLVFTGGTTPYNEQFF